This T cell receptor beta chain originates from a study of blood T cell repertoires in COVID-19. Study at large: Sources were T cells, B-cell-depleted T cells, or PBMCs; the material itself was cDNA or gDNA.

Using immunoSEQ multiplex PCR, the repertoire was profiled, and TCRdb retains in-frame clones only, with some absent. The sample lists under 200,000 clones, roughly 84% occurring once. The sequence came from a man aged 35-49 years with acute or convalescent COVID-19. The sequenced sample was peripheral blood.

CDR3 in amino acids: CASSPGGAGGIGYEQYF. Here the CDR3 DNA reads TGCGCCAGCAGCCCAGGCGGCGCGGGGGGTATCGGGTACGAGCAGTACTTC. The chain combines TRBV4-1 with TRBJ2-7; TRBD2 agrees at 8 bases. CDR1 is MGHRA, CDR2 YSYEKL, per germline. This CDR3 has 17 amino acids. The J segment lost 4 bases and the V segment lost 4 bases, leaving 15 bases of the junction unmatched.